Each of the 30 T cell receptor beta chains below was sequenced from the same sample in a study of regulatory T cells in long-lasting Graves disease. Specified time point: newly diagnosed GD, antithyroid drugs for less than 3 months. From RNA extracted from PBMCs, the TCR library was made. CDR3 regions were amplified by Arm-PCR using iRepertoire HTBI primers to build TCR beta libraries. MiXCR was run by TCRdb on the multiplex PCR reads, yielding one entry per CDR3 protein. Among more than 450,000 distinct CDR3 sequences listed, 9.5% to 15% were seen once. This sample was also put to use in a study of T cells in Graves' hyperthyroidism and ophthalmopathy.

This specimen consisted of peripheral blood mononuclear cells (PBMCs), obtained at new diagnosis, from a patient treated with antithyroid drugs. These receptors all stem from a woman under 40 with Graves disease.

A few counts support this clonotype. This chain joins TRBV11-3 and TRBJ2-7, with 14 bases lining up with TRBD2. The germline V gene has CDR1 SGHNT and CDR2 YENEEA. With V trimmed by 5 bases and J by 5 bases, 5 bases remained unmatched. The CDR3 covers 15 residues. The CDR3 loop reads CASSEGLAGVNEQYF. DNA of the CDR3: TGTGCCAGCAGCGAGGGACTAGCGGGAGTAAACGAGCAGTACTTC.

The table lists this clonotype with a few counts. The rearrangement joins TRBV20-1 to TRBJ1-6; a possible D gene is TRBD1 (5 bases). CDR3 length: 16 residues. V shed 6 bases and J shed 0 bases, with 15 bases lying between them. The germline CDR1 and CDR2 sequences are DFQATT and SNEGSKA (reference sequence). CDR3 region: CSAMKGVASYNSPLHF. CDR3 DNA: TGCAGTGCCATGAAAGGGGTTGCCTCCTATAATTCACCCCTCCACTTT.

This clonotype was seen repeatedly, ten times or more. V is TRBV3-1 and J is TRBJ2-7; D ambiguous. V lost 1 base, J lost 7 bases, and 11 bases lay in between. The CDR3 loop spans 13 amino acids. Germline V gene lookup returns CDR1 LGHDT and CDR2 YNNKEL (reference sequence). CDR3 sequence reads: CASSQGAIREQYF. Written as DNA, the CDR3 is TGTGCCAGCAGCCAAGGCGCCATTAGGGAGCAGTACTTC.

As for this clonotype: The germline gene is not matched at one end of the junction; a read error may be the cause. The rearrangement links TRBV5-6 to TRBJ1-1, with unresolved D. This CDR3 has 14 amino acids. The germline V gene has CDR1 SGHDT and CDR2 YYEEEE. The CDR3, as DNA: TGTGCCGGCAGCTTGGACGGGCTATACACTGAAGCTTTCTTT. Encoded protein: CAGSLDGLYTEAFF.

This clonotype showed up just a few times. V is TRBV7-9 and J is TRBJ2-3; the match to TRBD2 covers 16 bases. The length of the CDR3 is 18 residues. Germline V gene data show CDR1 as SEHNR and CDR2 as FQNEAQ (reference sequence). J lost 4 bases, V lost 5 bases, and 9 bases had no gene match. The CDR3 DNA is TGTGCCAGCAGCCGGGGCCGGGGACTAGCGGGAGGGCCAGATACGCAGTATTTT. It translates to CASSRGRGLAGGPDTQYF.

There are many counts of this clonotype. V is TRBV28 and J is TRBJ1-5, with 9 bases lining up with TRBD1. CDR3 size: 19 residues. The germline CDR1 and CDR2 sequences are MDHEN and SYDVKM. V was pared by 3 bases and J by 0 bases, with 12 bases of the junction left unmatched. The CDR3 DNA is TGTGCCAGCAGTTTTGACCTCCTACAGGGGGCGTTTAGCAATCAGCCCCAGCATTTT. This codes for CASSFDLLQGAFSNQPQHF. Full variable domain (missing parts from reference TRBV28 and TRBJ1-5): DVKVTQSSRYLVKRTGEKVFLECVQDMDHENMFWYRQDPGLGLRLIYFSYDVKMKEKGDIPEGYSVSREKKERFSLILESASTNQTSMYLCASSFDLLQGAFSNQPQHFGDGTRLSIL.

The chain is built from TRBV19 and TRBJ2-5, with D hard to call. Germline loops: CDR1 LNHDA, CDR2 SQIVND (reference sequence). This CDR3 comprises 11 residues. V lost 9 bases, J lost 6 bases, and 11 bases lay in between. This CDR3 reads CASEEGKTQYF. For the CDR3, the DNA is TGTGCCAGCGAGGAAGGGAAGACCCAGTACTTC.

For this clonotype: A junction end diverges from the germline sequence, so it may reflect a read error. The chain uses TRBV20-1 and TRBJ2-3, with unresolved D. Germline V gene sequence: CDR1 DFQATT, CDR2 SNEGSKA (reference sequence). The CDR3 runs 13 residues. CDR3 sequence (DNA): TGCAATGCTAGAGATTTATGGTCAGATACGCAGTATTTT. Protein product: CNARDLWSDTQYF.

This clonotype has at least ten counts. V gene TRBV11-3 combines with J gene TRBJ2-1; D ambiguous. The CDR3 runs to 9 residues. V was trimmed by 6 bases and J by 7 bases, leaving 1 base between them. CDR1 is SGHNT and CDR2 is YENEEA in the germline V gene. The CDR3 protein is CASRNEQFF. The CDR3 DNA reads TGTGCCAGCAGAAATGAGCAGTTCTTC. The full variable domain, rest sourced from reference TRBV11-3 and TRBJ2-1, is EAGVVQSPRYKIIEKKQPVAFWCNPISGHNTLYWYLQNLGQGPELLIRYENEEAVDDSQLPKDRFSAERLKGVDSTLKIQPAELGDSAVYLCASRNEQFFGPGTRLTVL.

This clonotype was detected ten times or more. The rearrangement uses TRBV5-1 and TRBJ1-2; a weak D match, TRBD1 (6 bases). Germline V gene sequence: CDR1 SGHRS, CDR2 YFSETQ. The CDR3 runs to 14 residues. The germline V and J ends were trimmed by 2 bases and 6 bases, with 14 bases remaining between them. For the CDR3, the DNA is TGCGCCAGCAGCTTCCAAGACAGGCGGGATGGCTACACCTTC. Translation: CASSFQDRRDGYTF.

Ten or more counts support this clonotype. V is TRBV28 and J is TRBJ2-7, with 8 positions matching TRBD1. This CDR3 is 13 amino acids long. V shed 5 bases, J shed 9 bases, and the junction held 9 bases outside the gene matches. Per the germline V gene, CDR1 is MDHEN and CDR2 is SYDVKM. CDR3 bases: TGTGCCAGCAGTCTGACAGGGGCGTCCGCGCAGTACTTC. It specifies CASSLTGASAQYF.

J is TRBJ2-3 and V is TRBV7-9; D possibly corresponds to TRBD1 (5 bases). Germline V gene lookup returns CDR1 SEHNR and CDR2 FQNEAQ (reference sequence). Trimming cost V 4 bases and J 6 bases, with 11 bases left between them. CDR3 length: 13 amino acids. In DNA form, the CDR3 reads TGTGCCAGCAGCTGGGGCTCGGGCGATACGCAGTATTTT. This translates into CASSWGSGDTQYF.

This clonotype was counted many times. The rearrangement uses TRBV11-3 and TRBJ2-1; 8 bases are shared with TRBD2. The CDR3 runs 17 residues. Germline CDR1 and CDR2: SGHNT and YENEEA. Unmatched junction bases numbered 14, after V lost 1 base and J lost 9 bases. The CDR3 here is CASSLVPGSGSPSEQFF. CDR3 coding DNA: TGTGCCAGCAGCTTAGTCCCCGGGAGCGGGAGTCCGAGTGAGCAGTTCTTC.

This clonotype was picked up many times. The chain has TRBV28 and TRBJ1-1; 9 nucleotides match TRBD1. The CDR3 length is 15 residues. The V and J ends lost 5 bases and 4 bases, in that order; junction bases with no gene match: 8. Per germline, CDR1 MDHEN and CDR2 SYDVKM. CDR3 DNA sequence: TGTGCCAGCAGTACCCCGGGACAGGGCACCACTGAAGCTTTCTTT. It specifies CASSTPGQGTTEAFF.

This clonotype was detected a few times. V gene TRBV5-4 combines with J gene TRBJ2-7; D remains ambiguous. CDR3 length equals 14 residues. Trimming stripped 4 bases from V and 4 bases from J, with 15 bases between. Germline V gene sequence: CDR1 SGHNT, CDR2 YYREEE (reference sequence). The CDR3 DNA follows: TGTGCCAGCAGCCCTCGGGCCTCGGTGTACGAGCAGTACTTC. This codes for CASSPRASVYEQYF.

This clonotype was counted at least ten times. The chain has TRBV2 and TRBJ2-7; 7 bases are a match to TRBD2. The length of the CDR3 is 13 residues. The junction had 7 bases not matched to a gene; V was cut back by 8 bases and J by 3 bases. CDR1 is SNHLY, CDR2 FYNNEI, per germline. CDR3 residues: CASFSGLYYEQYF. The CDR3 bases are TGTGCCAGCTTTAGCGGGTTATACTACGAGCAGTACTTC.

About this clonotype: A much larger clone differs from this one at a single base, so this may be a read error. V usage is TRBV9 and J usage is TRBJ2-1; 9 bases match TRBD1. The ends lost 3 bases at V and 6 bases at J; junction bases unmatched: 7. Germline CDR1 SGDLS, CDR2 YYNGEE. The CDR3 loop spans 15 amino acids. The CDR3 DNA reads TGTGCCAGCAGCGCAAGACAGGGGGTCTCCAATGAGCAGTTCTTC. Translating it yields CASSARQGVSNEQFF.

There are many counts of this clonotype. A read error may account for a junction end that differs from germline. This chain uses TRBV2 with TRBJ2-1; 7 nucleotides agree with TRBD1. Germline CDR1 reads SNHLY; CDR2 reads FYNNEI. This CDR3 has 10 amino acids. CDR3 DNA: TGTGCCAGCGGTGGGACAGCCGTCTGCTTC. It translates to CASGGTAVCF. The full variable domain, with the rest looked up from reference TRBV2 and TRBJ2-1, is EPEVTQTPSHQVTQMGQEVILRCVPISNHLYFYWYRQILGQKVEFLVSFYNNEISEKSEIFDDQFSVERPDGSNFTLKIRSTKLEDSAMYFCASGGTAVCFGPGTRLTVL.

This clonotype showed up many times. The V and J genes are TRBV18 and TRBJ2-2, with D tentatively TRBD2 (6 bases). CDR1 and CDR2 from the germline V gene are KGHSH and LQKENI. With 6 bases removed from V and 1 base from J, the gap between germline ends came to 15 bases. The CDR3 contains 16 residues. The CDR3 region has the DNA TGTGCCAGCTCCTCTTACGGGACTCAGAACACCGGGGAGCTGTTTTTT. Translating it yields CASSSYGTQNTGELFF.

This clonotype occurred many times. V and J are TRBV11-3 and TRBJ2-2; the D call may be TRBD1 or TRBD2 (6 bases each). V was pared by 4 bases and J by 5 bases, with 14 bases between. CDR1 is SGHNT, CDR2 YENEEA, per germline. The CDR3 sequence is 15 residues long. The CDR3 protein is CASSSPRGGTGELFF. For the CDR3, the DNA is TGTGCCAGCAGCTCCCCCAGGGGAGGTACCGGGGAGCTGTTTTTT.

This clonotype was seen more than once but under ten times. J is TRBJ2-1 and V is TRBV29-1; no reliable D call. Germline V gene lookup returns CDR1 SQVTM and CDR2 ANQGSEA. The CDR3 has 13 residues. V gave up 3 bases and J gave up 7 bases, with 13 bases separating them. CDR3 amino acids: CSVEIRNRNEQFF. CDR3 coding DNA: TGCAGCGTTGAGATTCGAAATAGAAATGAGCAGTTCTTC.

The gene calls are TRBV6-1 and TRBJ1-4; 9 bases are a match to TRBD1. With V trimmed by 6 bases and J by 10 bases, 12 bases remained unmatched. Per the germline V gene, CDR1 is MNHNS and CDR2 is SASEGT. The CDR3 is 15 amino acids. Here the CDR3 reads CASRFGTGMLGKLFF. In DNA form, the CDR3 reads TGTGCCAGCAGATTTGGGACAGGGATGCTGGGAAAACTGTTTTTT.

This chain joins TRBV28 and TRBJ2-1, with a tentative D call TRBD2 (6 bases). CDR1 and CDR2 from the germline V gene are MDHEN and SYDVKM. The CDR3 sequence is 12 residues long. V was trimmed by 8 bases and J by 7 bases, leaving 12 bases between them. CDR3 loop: CASGLSGNEQFF. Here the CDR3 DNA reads TGTGCCAGCGGCCTTAGCGGAAATGAGCAGTTCTTC.

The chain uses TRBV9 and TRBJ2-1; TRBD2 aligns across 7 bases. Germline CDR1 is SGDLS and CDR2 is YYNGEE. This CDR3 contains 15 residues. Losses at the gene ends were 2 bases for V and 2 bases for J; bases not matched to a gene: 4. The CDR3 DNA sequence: TGTGCCAGCAGCGTGAGCGGGGTTACCTACAATGAGCAGTTCTTC. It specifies CASSVSGVTYNEQFF. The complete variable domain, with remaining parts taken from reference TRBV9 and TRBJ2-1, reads DSGVTQTPKHLITATGQRVTLRCSPRSGDLSVYWYQQSLDQGLQFLIQYYNGEERAKGNILERFSAQQFPDLHSELNLSSLELGDSALYFCASSVSGVTYNEQFFGPGTRLTVL.

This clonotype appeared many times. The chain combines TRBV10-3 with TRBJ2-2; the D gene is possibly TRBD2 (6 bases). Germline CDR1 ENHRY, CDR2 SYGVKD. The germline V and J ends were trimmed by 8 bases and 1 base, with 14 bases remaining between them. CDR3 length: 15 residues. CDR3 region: CAIGHSGVNTGELFF. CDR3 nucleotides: TGTGCCATCGGTCATAGCGGAGTGAACACCGGGGAGCTGTTTTTT.

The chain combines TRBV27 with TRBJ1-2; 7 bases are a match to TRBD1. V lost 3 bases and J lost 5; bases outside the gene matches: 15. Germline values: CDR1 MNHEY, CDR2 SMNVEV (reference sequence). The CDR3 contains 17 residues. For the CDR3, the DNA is TGTGCCAGCAGTTTTGGGCCTCCCGGACAGGTGACATATGGCTACACCTTC. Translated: CASSFGPPGQVTYGYTF.

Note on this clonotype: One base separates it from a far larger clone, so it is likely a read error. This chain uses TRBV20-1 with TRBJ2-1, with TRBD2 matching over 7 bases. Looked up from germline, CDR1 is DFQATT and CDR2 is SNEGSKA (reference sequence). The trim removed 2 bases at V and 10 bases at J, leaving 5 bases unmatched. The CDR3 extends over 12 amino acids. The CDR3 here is CSARQRDYEQFF. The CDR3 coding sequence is TGCAGTGCTAGACAACGGGACTACGAGCAGTTCTTC.

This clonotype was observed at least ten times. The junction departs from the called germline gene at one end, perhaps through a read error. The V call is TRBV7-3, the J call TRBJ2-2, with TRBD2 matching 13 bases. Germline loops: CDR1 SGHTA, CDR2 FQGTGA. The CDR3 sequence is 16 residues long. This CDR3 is CASSPGLAGNIGELFF. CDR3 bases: TGTGCCAGCAGCCCGGGACTAGCGGGAAACATCGGGGAGCTGTTTTTT.

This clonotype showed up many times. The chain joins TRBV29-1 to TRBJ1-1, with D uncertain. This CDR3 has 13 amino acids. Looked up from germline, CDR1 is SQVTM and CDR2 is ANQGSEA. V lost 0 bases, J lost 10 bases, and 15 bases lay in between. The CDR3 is CSVEDLRPWAAFF. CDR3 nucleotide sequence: TGCAGCGTTGAAGATCTTCGGCCGTGGGCAGCTTTCTTT.

CDR3 sequence reads: CASSLGTGSYQETQYF. Written as DNA, the CDR3 is TGTGCCAGCAGCTTGGGGACAGGATCGTACCAAGAGACCCAGTACTTC. This chain links TRBV5-5 with TRBJ2-5, with 7 bases lining up with TRBD1. The ends lost 0 bases at V and 0 bases at J; junction bases unmatched: 5. The CDR3 covers 16 residues. The germline CDR1 and CDR2 sequences are SGHKS and YYEKEE (reference sequence).